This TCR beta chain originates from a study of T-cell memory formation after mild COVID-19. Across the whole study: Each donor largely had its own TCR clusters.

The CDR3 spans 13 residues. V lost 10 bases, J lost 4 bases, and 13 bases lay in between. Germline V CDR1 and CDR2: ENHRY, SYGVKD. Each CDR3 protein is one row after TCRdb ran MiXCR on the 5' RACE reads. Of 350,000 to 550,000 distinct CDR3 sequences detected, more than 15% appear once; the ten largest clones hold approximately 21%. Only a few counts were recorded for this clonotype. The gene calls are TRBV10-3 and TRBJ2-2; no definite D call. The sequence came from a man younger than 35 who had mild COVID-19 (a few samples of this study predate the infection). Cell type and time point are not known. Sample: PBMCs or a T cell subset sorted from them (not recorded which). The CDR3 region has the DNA TGTGCCACCCGGACCAGTGGCACCGGGGAGCTGTTTTTT. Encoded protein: CATRTSGTGELFF.